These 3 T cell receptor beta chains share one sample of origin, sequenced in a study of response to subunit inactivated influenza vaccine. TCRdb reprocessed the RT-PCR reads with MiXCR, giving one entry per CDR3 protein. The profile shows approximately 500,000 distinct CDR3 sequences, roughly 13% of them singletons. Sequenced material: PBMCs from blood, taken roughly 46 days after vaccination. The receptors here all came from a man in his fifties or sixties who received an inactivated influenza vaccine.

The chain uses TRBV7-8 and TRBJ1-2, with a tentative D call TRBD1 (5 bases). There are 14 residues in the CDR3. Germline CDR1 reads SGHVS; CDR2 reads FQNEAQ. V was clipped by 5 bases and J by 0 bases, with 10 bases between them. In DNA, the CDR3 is TGTGCCAGCAGCCTTGACAGATCTAACTATGGCTACACCTTC. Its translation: CASSLDRSNYGYTF.

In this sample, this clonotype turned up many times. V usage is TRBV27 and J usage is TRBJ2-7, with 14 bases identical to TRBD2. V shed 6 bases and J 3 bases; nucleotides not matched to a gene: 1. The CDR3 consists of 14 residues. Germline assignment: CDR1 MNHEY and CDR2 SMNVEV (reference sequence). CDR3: CASRGLAGDYEQYF. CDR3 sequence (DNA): TGTGCCAGCAGGGGACTAGCGGGGGACTACGAGCAGTACTTC.

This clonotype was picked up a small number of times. This chain's CDR3 is CASSQEPMAVPDTQYF. The CDR3 region has the DNA TGTGCCAGCAGCCAAGAGCCTATGGCAGTCCCAGATACGCAGTATTTT. The genes are TRBV4-2 and TRBJ2-3; D ambiguous. The germline CDR1 and CDR2 sequences are LGHNA and YNFKEQ. The CDR3 totals 16 residues. Deletions cut 0 bases from V and 4 bases from J, with 14 bases between.